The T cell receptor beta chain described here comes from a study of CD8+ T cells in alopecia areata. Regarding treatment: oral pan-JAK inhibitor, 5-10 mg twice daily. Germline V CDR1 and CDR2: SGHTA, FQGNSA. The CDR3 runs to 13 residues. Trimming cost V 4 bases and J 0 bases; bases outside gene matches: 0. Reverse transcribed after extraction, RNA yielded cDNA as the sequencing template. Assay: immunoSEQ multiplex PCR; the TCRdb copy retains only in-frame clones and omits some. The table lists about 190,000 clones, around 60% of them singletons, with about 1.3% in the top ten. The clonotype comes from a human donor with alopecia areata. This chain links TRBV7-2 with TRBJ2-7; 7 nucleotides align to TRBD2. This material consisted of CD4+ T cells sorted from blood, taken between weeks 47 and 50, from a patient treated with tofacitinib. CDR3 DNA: TGTGCCAGCAGCTGGGACTACTCCTACGAGCAGTACTTC. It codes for CASSWDYSYEQYF. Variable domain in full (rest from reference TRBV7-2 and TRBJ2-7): GAGVSQSPSNKVTEKGKDVELRCDPISGHTALYWYRQSLGQGLEFLIYFQGNSAPDKSGLPSDRFSAERTGGSVSTLTIQRTQQEDSAVYLCASSWDYSYEQYFGPGTRLTVT.